Listed below are T cell receptor beta chains from one sample, sequenced in a study of shared clonotypes between healthy human individuals. Measured with immunoSEQ multiplex PCR; TCRdb has only the in-frame clones, and not every one. Among some 1,100,000 clones, 75% to 80% were seen once, and the ten largest hold approximately 0.56%. Sequenced: memory CD4+ T cells from PBMCs. The receptors shown here come from a man in his late teens or twenties in good health. Some clones in this sample may be carry-over from other donors' samples. Both conserved end residues are trimmed from each CDR3. Part of the rows lack a size; the others show once, few, many or a class for expanded clones.

- | TRBV18 | ASSPSPGHGQPQH
- | TRBV29-1 | SVDGDSFQETQY
few | TRBV28 | ASSSEGMGETQY
- | TRBV18 | ASSLIAGVGADTQY
- | TRBV19 | ASTQGAWNEQF
- | TRBV6-1 | ASSEGPRIQY
- | TRBV10-1 | ASSEGTRYNEQF
- | TRBV18 | ASSPQGGGQPQH
- | TRBV5-4 | ASSLGTSQETQY
- | TRBV4-3 | ASSQDTSLGQETQY
once | TRBV6-5 | ASSYNRGNGSPLH
- | TRBV5-6 | ASSLYGTGATDTQY
few | TRBV28 | ASGIGGGGMYEQY
- | TRBV6-1 | ASRGEGSYNEQF
few | TRBV30 | ASGGRGTEAF
- | TRBV6-5 | ASSYSANSGNTIY
once | TRBV25-1 | ASSNPHSRVYEQY
once | TRBV28 | ASSLVQGVTEAF
- | TRBV4-2 | ASSQGSSGLNEQF
few | TRBV4-1 | ASSQPGREKTDTQY
- | TRBV19 | ASSMVRGTEKYNEQF
- | TRBV6-6 | AGGTGGAGANVLT
- | TRBV5-1 | ASSSQREGNEQF
- | TRBV7-2 | ASSTTGGRNNEQF
- | TRBV7-2 | ASSLARPNTGELF
- | TRBV5-3 | ARMYRGMGDSGNTIY
- | TRBV15 | ATSSSPRTGYT
- | TRBV6-5 | ASSAGGYPPLF
- | TRBV30 | AWSGDRTYEQY
- | TRBV10-3 | AISDFGGNNYGYT
once | TRBV27 | ASSVAVPLLGQPQH
- | TRBV6-1 | ASSGGPQPQH
few | TRBV28 | ASSRPMVGRSSYEQY
- | TRBV5-1 | ASGGTLTYNEQF
- | TRBV6-5 | ASSYYQGMYEQY
- | TRBV4-1 | ASSPTRGILEKLF
- | TRBV19 | ASSTLLAGTTGELF
- | TRBV6-6 | ASSYPGSSYEQY
- | TRBV7-2 | ASSLGLAGGPDTQY
- | TRBV7-2 | ASSLDRPGLEGYT
- | TRBV5-4 | ASSRLAGAETQY
- | TRBV27 | ASSSLYQETQY
- | TRBV6-6 | ASSRFIQGSEAF
- | TRBV6-1 | ASSVFPGSMNTEAF
- | TRBV11-2 | ASSPRGTGMNTEAF
few | TRBV2 | ASSPFPWAPQH
- | TRBV4-1 | ASSQDVVLVGTAKNEQY
- | TRBV6-1 | ASSEAITTAGVYEQY
- | TRBV21-1 | ASSSHRTENTEAF
- | TRBV7-3 | ASSSATVYGYT
- | TRBV28 | ASSLGSGASYEQY
- | TRBV15 | ATSRASGRAETQY
few | TRBV28 | ASSLPASTDTQY
- | TRBV15 | ATSRVSGSLYEQY